This passage covers 22 T cell receptor beta chains from one sample sequenced in a study of blood T cell repertoires in COVID-19. The protocol was immunoSEQ multiplex PCR, while the TCRdb copy is restricted to in-frame clones and leaves out a portion. This table holds 30,000 to 50,000 clones, approximately 85% found once. Material for sequencing was peripheral blood. The origin of the receptors is a man in his sixties with acute or convalescent COVID-19.

The chain recombines TRBV4-2 with TRBJ2-2; no definite D call. V was clipped by 0 bases and J by 0 bases, with 8 bases between them. Per germline, CDR1 LGHNA and CDR2 YNFKEQ. This CDR3 comprises 16 residues. The CDR3 bases are TGTGCCAGCAGCCAAGATACGGGTTCGAACACCGGGGAGCTGTTTTTT. It yields the protein CASSQDTGSNTGELFF.

The V call is TRBV18, the J call TRBJ2-2; 7 bases agree with TRBD2. CDR1 and CDR2 from the germline V gene are KGHSH and LQKENI. The CDR3 is made up of 16 amino acids. V lost 3 bases, J lost 5 bases, and 9 bases stayed unmatched. CDR3 loop: CASSPRGGIGTGELFF. The CDR3 DNA sequence: TGTGCCAGCTCACCCCGGGGAGGGATCGGAACCGGGGAGCTGTTTTTT.

This chain connects TRBV6-1 to TRBJ1-2, with D hard to call. CDR1 and CDR2 from the germline V gene are MNHNS and SASEGT. Trimming removed 1 base at V and 3 bases at J, with 12 bases between. This CDR3 contains 15 residues. CDR3 residues: CASSEVSLGDYGYTF. Written as DNA, the CDR3 is TGTGCCAGCAGTGAAGTTTCACTGGGAGACTATGGCTACACCTTC.

The chain couples TRBV28 to TRBJ1-1, with D tentatively TRBD1 (5 bases). The CDR3 has 13 residues. V dropped 2 bases and J dropped 1 base, with 5 bases sitting between them. The germline V gene encodes CDR1 MDHEN and CDR2 SYDVKM. The CDR3 is CASSLTGNTEAFF. DNA for the CDR3: TGTGCCAGCAGTTTAACAGGGAACACTGAAGCTTTCTTT.

The V and J genes are TRBV7-9 and TRBJ2-5, with D possibly matching TRBD2 (6 bases). The CDR3 has 15 amino acids. Germline CDR1 reads SEHNR; CDR2 reads FQNEAQ (reference sequence). Trimming pared 8 bases from V and 0 bases from J, leaving 16 bases between. The DNA of the CDR3 is TGTGCCAGCCTGGGCGCGGCTAGCGACCAAGAGACCCAGTACTTC. This translates into CASLGAASDQETQYF.

The chain uses TRBV4-1 and TRBJ2-7; 8 positions match TRBD2. The CDR3 has 16 residues. Germline trimming cut 1 base from V and 5 bases from J; bases unmatched to any gene: 10. Germline-derived CDR1 and CDR2 are MGHRA and YSYEKL. CDR3 sequence: CASSQVVGRGENEQYF. CDR3 DNA sequence: TGCGCCAGCAGCCAAGTAGTCGGGAGGGGGGAAAACGAGCAGTACTTC.

This rearrangement joins TRBV28 to TRBJ1-6; D gene ambiguous. The length of the CDR3 is 12 residues. Trimming removed 3 bases at V and 9 bases at J, with 6 bases between. Germline values: CDR1 MDHEN, CDR2 SYDVKM. The DNA of the CDR3 is TGTGCCAGCAGTTTGAGGGTTTCACCCCTCCACTTT. It is translated as CASSLRVSPLHF.

V gene TRBV28 combines with J gene TRBJ2-7, with D maybe TRBD1 (5 bases). CDR3 length: 14 residues. Deletions cut 6 bases from V and 3 bases from J, with 15 bases between. Germline V gene lookup returns CDR1 MDHEN and CDR2 SYDVKM. The CDR3 sequence is CASSLVDTHYEQYF. The DNA of the CDR3 is TGTGCCAGCAGCCTGGTGGACACCCACTACGAGCAGTACTTC.

This clone showed up just once. The chain combines TRBV27 with TRBJ2-5; D is uncertain. This CDR3 comprises 13 residues. Germline lookup yields CDR1 MNHEY and CDR2 SMNVEV (reference sequence). V was cut by 6 bases and J by 1 base, with 9 bases left in between. The DNA for the CDR3 is TGTGCCAGCAGATCCATACTCCAAGAGACCCAGTACTTC. The encoded protein is CASRSILQETQYF.

The J gene is TRBJ1-2, the V gene TRBV19; D might be TRBD1 (5 bases). V lost 4 bases to trimming and J lost 6 bases, with 15 bases between them. This CDR3 is built from 14 residues. Germline V gene data show CDR1 as LNHDA and CDR2 as SQIVND (reference sequence). CDR3 in amino acids: CASSNTGRRDGYTF. The CDR3 DNA is TGTGCCAGTAGTAACACAGGTCGTCGGGATGGCTACACCTTC.

The rearrangement joins TRBV12-3 or TRBV12-4 to TRBJ1-6; D call uncertain. V lost 3 bases, J lost 5 bases, and 2 bases lay in between. The length of the CDR3 is 12 residues. The CDR3 nucleotides read TGTGCCAGCAGTTTTAATAATTCACCCCTCCACTTT. Its translation: CASSFNNSPLHF.

A single count supports this clone. This chain joins TRBV5-1 and TRBJ2-5; 8 nucleotides match TRBD2. Germline CDR1 reads SGHRS; CDR2 reads YFSETQ. This CDR3 spans 17 amino acids. J gave up 5 bases and V 2 bases, and 14 bases lay outside the gene matches. The CDR3 DNA follows: TGCGCCAGCAGCTTACAGCGGGGGCCATCCGCGAGGGAGACCCAGTACTTC. Amino acids: CASSLQRGPSARETQYF.

The chain is built from TRBV7-2 and TRBJ1-2, with TRBD1 identical over 7 bases. There are 15 residues in the CDR3. Germline CDR1 SGHTA, CDR2 FQGNSA. The V and J ends lost 5 bases and 2 bases, in that order; junction bases with no gene match: 8. In nucleotides, the CDR3 is TGTGCCAGCAGCCCCAGGACAGGATCCAACTATGGCTACACCTTC. Protein sequence: CASSPRTGSNYGYTF.

This clone has just a few counts. J is TRBJ1-1 and V is TRBV27; D possibly corresponds to TRBD1 (5 bases). The CDR3 extends over 16 amino acids. V lost 4 bases, J lost 8 bases, and 23 bases lay in between. Germline loops: CDR1 MNHEY, CDR2 SMNVEV (reference sequence). The CDR3 coding sequence is TGTGCCAGCAGTTCCGGGATCCCCGGGTGGGGGAGGGAAGCTTTCTTT. Its protein product is CASSSGIPGWGREAFF.

The rearrangement links TRBV15 to TRBJ2-1; 7 bases are a match to TRBD2. CDR3 size: 13 residues. Germline CDR1 LNHNV, CDR2 YYDKDF (reference sequence). V gave up 5 bases and J gave up 5 bases; unmatched junction bases: 3. In DNA form, the CDR3 reads TGTGCCACCAGCGGCGGGGGACACAATGAGCAGTTCTTC. It translates to CATSGGGHNEQFF.

The chain combines TRBV29-1 with TRBJ2-1, with D perhaps TRBD1 (6 bases). The CDR3 contains 13 residues. Germline lookup yields CDR1 SQVTM and CDR2 ANQGSEA. Trimming took off 6 bases at V and 4 bases at J, with 13 bases between the two ends. CDR3 sequence (DNA): TGCAGCGTGAAAACGGACAGTTACAATGAGCAGTTCTTC. It codes for CSVKTDSYNEQFF.

V gene TRBV5-1 combines with J gene TRBJ2-1; D is perhaps TRBD1 (6 bases). Germline CDR1 and CDR2: SGHRS and YFSETQ. V was cut by 3 bases and J by 8 bases, with 15 bases left in between. The CDR3 contains 14 residues. CDR3 nucleotide sequence: TGCGCCAGCAGCTCAGGAAGGGGGATCTATGAGCAGTTCTTC. Its protein product is CASSSGRGIYEQFF.

The chain employs TRBV12-3 or TRBV12-4 and TRBJ1-2, with D unclear. CDR3 length: 13 residues. The V gene lost 10 bases and the J gene lost 3 bases, with 15 bases spanning the gap. In nucleotides, the CDR3 is TGTGCCACCGATAGCGAATTGGACTATGGCTACACCTTC. This sequence encodes CATDSELDYGYTF.

The chain recombines TRBV4-3 with TRBJ2-5; maybe TRBD2 (5 bases). The CDR3 spans 14 residues. V was trimmed by 4 bases and J by 5 bases, leaving 14 bases between them. Germline-derived CDR1 and CDR2 are LGHNA and YSLEER. The CDR3 loop reads CASSLRFGGETQYF. The DNA of the CDR3 is TGCGCCAGCAGCCTAAGGTTCGGAGGCGAGACCCAGTACTTC.

The chain uses TRBV6-5 and TRBJ1-1, with a tentative D call TRBD1 (5 bases). CDR3 length: 13 amino acids. Looked up from germline, CDR1 is MNHEY and CDR2 is SVGAGI. The V and J ends lost 0 bases and 8 bases respectively, with 10 bases between them. As DNA, the CDR3 is TGTGCCAGCAGTTACTCCTCAGGGATGGAAGCTTTCTTT. The encoded protein is CASSYSSGMEAFF.

The chain couples TRBV6-5 to TRBJ1-1; possible D gene TRBD1, 6 bases. V dropped 7 bases and J dropped 5 bases, with 14 bases sitting between them. Germline V CDR1 and CDR2: MNHEY, SVGAGI. The CDR3 loop spans 13 amino acids. The DNA for the CDR3 is TGTGCCAGCATCCCTAGGGGGGGAACTGAAGCTTTCTTT. It codes for CASIPRGGTEAFF.

The chain joins TRBV30 to TRBJ2-7; TRBD1 is a possible D gene (6 bases). The germline V gene has CDR1 GTSNPN and CDR2 SVGIG (reference sequence). Trimming left V 0 bases short and J 0 bases short, with 24 bases between. The CDR3 covers 19 residues. The CDR3: CAWSVSRTAASRSSYEQYF. The DNA for the CDR3 is TGTGCCTGGAGTGTATCCCGGACAGCTGCGAGCCGAAGCTCCTACGAGCAGTACTTC.